The subject of this entry is one T cell receptor beta chain. The antigen remains unidentified. The CDR3 is 16 residues long. The germline CDR1 and CDR2 sequences are SGHVS and FQNEAQ. Trimming took 8 bases from V and 1 from J, leaving 18 bases between them. This record belongs to a study of blood T cells in healthy people across ages. Study-level findings and limits: Age brought a roughly linear fall in TCR beta diversity measured per million T cells. It was held that diversity estimates obtained from one million T cells represented underestimates. Long-lived and aged donors differed, with more naive CD4+ cells and higher diversity in the long-lived.

Using a J-beta primer mix together with a sample-barcoded 5' primer, a second PCR was run for about 6 to 12 cycles. TCRdb redid the calling of the 5' RACE reads with MiXCR, one entry per CDR3 protein. Here the sample spans roughly 2 million distinct CDR3 sequences, 40% to 55% being singletons. The sequence came from a woman aged 40 to 50 in good health. The V gene is TRBV7-8, the J gene TRBJ2-4; D gene ambiguous. Source material: blood. In nucleotides, the CDR3 is TGTGCCAGCGGCATGAATCCCCTCGACGCCAAAAACATTCAGTACTTC. It yields the protein CASGMNPLDAKNIQYF.